This section outlines one T cell receptor beta chain sequence together with its context. Its antigen is as yet unknown. The data originate from a study of CD8 T cells in ankylosing spondylitis. Study-level points and caveats: From matched ankylosing spondylitis synovial fluid, disease-linked clones were reportedly recovered at significantly enriched levels. Prior work had noted some motif variants in reactive arthritis blood and synovial fluid. The study identified a TCR beta motif of roughly eight highly homologous variants that appeared characteristic of ankylosing spondylitis blood.

Each TCR beta library was made by quantitative 5'-RACE that incorporated molecular barcodes. TCRdb redid the calling of the 5' RACE reads with MiXCR, one entry per CDR3 protein. The sample consists of about 450,000 distinct CDR3 sequences, 25% to 30% of them appearing once. The CDR3 is 15 amino acids. V dropped 4 bases and J dropped 1; count of bases not matched to a gene: 5. In germline, CDR1 is SEHNR, CDR2 FQNEAQ (reference sequence). The sequenced sample consisted of blood, either unsorted or a sorted T cell fraction (not recorded which). The sequence derives from a male donor with ankylosing spondylitis. The chain couples TRBV7-9 to TRBJ2-7; TRBD1 agrees at 9 bases. As DNA, the CDR3 is TGTGCCAGCAGCTCAAGACAGGGGGGTTCCTACGAGCAGTACTTC. The encoded protein is CASSSRQGGSYEQYF.